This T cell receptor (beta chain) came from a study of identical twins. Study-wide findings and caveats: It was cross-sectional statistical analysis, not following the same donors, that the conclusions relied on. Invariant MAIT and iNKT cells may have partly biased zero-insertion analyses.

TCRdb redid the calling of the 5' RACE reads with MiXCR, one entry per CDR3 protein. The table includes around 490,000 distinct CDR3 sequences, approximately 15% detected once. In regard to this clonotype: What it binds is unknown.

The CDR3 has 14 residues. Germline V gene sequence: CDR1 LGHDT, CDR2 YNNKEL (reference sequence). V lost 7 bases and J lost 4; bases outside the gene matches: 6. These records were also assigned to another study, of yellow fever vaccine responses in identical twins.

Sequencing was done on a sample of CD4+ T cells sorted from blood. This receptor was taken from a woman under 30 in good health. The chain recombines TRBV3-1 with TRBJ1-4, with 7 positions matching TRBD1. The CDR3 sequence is CASIRQGLNEKLFF. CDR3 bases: TGTGCCAGCATCCGACAGGGCCTTAATGAAAAACTGTTTTTT.